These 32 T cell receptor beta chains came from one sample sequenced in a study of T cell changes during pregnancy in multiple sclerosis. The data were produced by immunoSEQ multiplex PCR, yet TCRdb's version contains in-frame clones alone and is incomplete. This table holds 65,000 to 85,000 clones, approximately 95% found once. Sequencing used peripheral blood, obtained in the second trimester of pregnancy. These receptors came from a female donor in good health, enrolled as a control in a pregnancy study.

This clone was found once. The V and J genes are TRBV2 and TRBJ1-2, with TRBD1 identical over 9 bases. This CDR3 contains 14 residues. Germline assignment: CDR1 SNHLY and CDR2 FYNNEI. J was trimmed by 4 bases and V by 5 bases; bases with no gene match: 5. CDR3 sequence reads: CASSSGTGTYGYTF. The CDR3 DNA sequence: TGTGCCAGCAGTTCCGGGACAGGGACCTATGGCTACACCTTC.

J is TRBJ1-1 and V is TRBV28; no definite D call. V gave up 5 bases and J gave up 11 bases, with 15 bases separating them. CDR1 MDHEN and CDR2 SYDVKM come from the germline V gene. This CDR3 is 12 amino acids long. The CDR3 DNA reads TGTGCCAGCAGTCCCAGGAGGGTAGAGGCTTTCTTT. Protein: CASSPRRVEAFF.

The CDR3 spells CASSPPGLGGSREQYF. The CDR3, as DNA: TGTGCCAGTAGTCCTCCGGGACTAGGGGGTTCCCGCGAGCAGTACTTC. The chain links TRBV19 to TRBJ2-7; 8 nucleotides align to TRBD2. The CDR3 contains 16 residues. Per the germline V gene, CDR1 is LNHDA and CDR2 is SQIVND (reference sequence). V was clipped by 5 bases and J by 6 bases; unmatched bases: 15.

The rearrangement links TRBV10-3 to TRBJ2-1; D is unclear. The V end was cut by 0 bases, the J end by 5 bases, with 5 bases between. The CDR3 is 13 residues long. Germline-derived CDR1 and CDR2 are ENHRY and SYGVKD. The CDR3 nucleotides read TGTGCCATCAGTGAGTCCCAGAACAATGAGCAGTTCTTC. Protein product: CAISESQNNEQFF.

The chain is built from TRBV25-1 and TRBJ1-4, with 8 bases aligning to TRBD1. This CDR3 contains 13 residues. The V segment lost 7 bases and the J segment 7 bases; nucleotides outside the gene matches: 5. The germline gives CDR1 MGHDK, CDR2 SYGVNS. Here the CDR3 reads CASKRTGTEKLFF. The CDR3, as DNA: TGTGCCAGCAAAAGGACAGGGACTGAAAAACTGTTTTTT.

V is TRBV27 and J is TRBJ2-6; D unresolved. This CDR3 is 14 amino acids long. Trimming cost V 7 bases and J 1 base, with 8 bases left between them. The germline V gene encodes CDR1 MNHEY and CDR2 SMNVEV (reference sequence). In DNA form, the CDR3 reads TGTGCCAGCAACTCGATTTCTGGGGCCAACGTCCTGACTTTC. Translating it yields CASNSISGANVLTF.

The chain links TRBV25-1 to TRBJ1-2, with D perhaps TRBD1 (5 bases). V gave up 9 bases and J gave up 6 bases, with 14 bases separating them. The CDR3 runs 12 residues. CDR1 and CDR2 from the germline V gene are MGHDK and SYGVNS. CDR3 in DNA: TGTGCCAGTAATTGGGGGGGAGATGGCTACACCTTC. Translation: CASNWGGDGYTF.

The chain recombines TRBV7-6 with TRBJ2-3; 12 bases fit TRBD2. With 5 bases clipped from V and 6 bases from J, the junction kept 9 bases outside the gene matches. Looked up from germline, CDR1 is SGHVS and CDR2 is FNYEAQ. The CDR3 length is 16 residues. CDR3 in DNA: TGTGCCAGCAGCGGATACCTAGCGGGAGGGCTGGATACGCAGTATTTT. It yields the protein CASSGYLAGGLDTQYF. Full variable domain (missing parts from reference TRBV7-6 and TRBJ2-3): GAGVSQSPRYKVTKRGQDVALRCDPISGHVSLYWYRQALGQGPEFLTYFNYEAQQDKSGLPNDRFSAERPEGSISTLTIQRTEQRDSAMYRCASSGYLAGGLDTQYFGPGTRLTVL.

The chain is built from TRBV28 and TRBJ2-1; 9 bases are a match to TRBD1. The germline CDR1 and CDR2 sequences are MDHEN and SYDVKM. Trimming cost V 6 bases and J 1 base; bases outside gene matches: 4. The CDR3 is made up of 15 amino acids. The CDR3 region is CASSPDRGSYNEQFF. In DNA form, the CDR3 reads TGTGCCAGCAGCCCAGACAGGGGGTCCTACAATGAGCAGTTCTTC.

The CDR3 reads CASSLEGSVYEQYF. The CDR3 DNA sequence: TGCGCCAGCAGCTTGGAAGGGAGCGTCTACGAGCAGTACTTC. The V gene is TRBV5-1, the J gene TRBJ2-7, with D possibly TRBD2 on 5 matching bases. CDR3 length: 14 amino acids. Per the germline V gene, CDR1 is SGHRS and CDR2 is YFSETQ. Trimming removed 0 bases at V and 3 bases at J, with 10 bases between.

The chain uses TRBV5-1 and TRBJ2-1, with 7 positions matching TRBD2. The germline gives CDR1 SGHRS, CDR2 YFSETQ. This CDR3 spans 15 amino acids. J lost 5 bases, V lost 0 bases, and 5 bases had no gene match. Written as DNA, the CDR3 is TGCGCCAGCAGCTTGGTGTCTAGCGGTAACAATGAGCAGTTCTTC. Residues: CASSLVSSGNNEQFF.

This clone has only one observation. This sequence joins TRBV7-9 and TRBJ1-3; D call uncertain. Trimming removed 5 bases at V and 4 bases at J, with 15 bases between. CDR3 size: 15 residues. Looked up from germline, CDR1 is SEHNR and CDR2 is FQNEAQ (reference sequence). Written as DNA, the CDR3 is TGTGCCAGCAGCGCGGCGGAGTCGGGGGGAAACACCATATATTTT. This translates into CASSAAESGGNTIYF.

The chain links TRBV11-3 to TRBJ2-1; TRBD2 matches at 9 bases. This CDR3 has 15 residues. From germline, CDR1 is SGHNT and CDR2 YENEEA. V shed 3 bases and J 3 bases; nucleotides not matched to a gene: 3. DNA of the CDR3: TGTGCCAGCAGCTTTACTAGCGGGCTCTACAATGAGCAGTTCTTC. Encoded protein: CASSFTSGLYNEQFF.

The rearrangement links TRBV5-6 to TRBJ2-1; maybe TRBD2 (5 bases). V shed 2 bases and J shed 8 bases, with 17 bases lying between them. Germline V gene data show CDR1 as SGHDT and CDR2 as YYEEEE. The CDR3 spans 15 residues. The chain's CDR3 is CASSLVRDYADEQFF. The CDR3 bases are TGTGCCAGCAGCTTAGTCCGCGACTATGCCGATGAGCAGTTCTTC.

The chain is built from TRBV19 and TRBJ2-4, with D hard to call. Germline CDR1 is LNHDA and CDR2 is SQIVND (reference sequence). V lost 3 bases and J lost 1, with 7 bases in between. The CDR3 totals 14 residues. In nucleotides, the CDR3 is TGTGCCAGTAGTATTGAGGTTGCCAAAAACATTCAGTACTTC. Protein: CASSIEVAKNIQYF.

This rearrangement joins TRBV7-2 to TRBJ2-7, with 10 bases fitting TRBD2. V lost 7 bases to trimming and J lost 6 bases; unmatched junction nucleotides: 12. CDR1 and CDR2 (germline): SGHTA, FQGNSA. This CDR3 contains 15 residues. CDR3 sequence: CASTLVAGGLGEQYF. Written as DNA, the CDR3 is TGTGCCAGCACCCTGGTAGCGGGAGGACTTGGCGAGCAGTACTTC.

The CDR3 loop reads CASSQQGAVNTEAFF. Written as DNA, the CDR3 is TGTGCCAGCAGCCAACAGGGGGCGGTGAACACTGAAGCTTTCTTT. This chain joins TRBV7-2 and TRBJ1-1; 9 bases align to TRBD1. The germline V gene encodes CDR1 SGHTA and CDR2 FQGNSA. The V gene end was trimmed by 5 bases and the J gene end by 0 bases; junction bases not matched to a gene: 4. This CDR3 region has 15 residues.

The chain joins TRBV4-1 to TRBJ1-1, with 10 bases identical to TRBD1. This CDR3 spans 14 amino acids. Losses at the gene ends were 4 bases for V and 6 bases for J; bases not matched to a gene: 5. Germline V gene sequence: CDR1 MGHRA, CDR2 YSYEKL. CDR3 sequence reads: CASSRQGAMAEAFF. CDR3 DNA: TGCGCCAGCAGCCGACAGGGGGCTATGGCTGAAGCTTTCTTT.

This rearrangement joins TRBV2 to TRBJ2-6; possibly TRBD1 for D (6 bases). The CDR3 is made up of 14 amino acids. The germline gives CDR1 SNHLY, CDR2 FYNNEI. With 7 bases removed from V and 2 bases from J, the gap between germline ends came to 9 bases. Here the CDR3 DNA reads TGTGCCAGCAAAGGGGGAACTGGGGCCAACGTCCTGACTTTC. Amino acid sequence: CASKGGTGANVLTF.

For the CDR3, the DNA is TGTGCCAGCAGACGCGGACAGGGCAGGGAGACCCAGTACTTC. As protein: CASRRGQGRETQYF. This chain links TRBV6-5 with TRBJ2-5, with 8 bases matching TRBD1. The CDR3 has 14 amino acids. The V and J ends lost 6 bases and 5 bases, in that order; junction bases with no gene match: 8. The germline gives CDR1 MNHEY, CDR2 SVGAGI.

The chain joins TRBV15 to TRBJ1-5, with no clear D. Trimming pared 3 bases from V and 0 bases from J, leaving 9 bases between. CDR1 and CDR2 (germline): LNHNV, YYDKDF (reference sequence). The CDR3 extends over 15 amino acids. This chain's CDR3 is CATSSSRNSNQPQHF. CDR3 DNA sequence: TGTGCCACCAGCAGTTCCCGTAATAGCAATCAGCCCCAGCATTTT.

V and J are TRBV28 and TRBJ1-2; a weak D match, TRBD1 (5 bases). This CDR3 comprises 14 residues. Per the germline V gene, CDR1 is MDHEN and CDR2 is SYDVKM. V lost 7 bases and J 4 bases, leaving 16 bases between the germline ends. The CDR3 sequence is CASTTLGGGYGYTF. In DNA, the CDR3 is TGTGCCAGCACCACCCTGGGGGGGGGCTATGGCTACACCTTC.

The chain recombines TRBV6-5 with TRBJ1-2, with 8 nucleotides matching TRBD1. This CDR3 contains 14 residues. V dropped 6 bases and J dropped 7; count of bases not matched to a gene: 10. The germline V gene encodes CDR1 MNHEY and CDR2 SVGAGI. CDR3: CASSYQGALSGYTF. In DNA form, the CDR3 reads TGTGCCAGCAGCTACCAGGGGGCCTTGAGTGGCTACACCTTC.

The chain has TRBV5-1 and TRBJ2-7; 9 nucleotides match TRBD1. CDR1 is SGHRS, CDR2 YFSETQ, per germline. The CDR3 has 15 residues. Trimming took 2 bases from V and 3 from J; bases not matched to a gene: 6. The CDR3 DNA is TGCGCCAGCAGCTTCGGCGGGACAGGGATCTACGAGCAGTACTTC. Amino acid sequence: CASSFGGTGIYEQYF.

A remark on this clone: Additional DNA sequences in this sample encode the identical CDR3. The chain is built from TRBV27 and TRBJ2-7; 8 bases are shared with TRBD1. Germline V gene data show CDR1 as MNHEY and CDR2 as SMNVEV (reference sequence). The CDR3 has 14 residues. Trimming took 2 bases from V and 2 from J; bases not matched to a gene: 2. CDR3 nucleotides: TGTGCCAGCAGTTTAACAGGGGGAGCCTACGAGCAGTACTTC. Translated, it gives CASSLTGGAYEQYF.

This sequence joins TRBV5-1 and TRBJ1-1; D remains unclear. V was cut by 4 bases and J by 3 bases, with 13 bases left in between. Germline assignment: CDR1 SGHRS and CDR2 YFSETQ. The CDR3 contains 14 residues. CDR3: CASSPQTPDTEAFF. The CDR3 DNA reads TGCGCCAGCAGCCCGCAGACACCCGACACTGAAGCTTTCTTT.

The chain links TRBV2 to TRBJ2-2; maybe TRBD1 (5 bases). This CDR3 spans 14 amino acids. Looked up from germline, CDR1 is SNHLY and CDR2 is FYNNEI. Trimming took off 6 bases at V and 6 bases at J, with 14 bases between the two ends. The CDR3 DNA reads TGTGCCAGCAGGCTAGGCAGGGTGGCCGGGGAGCTGTTTTTT. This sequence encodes CASRLGRVAGELFF.

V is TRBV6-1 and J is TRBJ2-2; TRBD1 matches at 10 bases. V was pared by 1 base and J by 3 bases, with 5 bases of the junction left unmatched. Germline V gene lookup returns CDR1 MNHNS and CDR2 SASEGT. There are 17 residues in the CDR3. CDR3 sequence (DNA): TGTGCCAGCAGTGAAGGGAGGGACAGGGGTCACACCGGGGAGCTGTTTTTT. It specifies CASSEGRDRGHTGELFF.

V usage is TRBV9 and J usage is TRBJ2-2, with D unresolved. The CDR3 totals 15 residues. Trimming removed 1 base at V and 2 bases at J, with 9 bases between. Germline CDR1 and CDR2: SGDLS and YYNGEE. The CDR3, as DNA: TGTGCCAGCAGCGTAAGAGAGTTTAACACCGGGGAGCTGTTTTTT. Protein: CASSVREFNTGELFF.

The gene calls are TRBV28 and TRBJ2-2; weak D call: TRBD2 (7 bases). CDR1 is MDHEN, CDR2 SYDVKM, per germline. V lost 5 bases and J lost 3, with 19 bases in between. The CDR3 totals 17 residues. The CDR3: CASSKKGGKSHTGELFF. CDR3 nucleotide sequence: TGTGCCAGCAGTAAAAAGGGGGGGAAGTCGCACACCGGGGAGCTGTTTTTT.

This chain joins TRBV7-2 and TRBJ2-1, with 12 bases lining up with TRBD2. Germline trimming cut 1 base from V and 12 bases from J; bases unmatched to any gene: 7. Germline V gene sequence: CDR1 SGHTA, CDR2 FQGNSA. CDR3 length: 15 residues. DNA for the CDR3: TGTGCCAGCAGCTTAGGACTAGCGGGGGCGGGTGGGCAGTTCTTC. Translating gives CASSLGLAGAGGQFF.

The CDR3: CASSSGGYYGYTF. The CDR3 DNA sequence: TGTGCCAGCAGCTCGGGGGGATACTATGGCTACACCTTC. This chain uses TRBV7-2 with TRBJ1-2; tentatively, D is TRBD1 (5 bases). Trimming cost V 4 bases and J 3 bases, with 9 bases left between them. Germline CDR1 and CDR2: SGHTA and FQGNSA. CDR3 size: 13 residues.